The 24 T cell receptor beta chains reported below all come from one sample, sequenced in a study of CD8+ T cells in alopecia areata. After isolation, RNA underwent reverse transcription to generate cDNA as the sequencing template. Libraries were prepared by immunoSEQ multiplex PCR; TCRdb keeps only in-frame clonotypes and omits some of them. The data contain some 110,000 clones, about 61% of them singletons. Sequencing was performed on CD4+ T cells sorted from blood. Source of these receptors: a human donor in good health.

This clone was detected only a few times. The rearrangement links TRBV27 to TRBJ1-1, with 8 bases lining up with TRBD1. Trimming at V came to 6 bases and at J to 5 bases, leaving 11 bases not matched to a gene. Per germline, CDR1 MNHEY and CDR2 SMNVEV (reference sequence). This CDR3 is built from 15 residues. The CDR3 DNA follows: TGTGCCAGCAGCTACCGAGGACAGGGAGGTACTGAAGCTTTCTTT. This codes for CASSYRGQGGTEAFF.

V usage is TRBV30 and J usage is TRBJ1-1, with D unresolved. Germline loops: CDR1 GTSNPN, CDR2 SVGIG (reference sequence). V was trimmed by 2 bases and J by 4 bases, leaving 5 bases between them. The CDR3 loop spans 11 amino acids. CDR3 sequence: CAWSWATEAFF. As DNA, the CDR3 is TGTGCCTGGAGTTGGGCCACTGAAGCTTTCTTT.

This clone was seen only a few times. The chain joins TRBV30 to TRBJ1-5; D may be TRBD1 (6 bases). The V end was cut by 3 bases, the J end by 0 bases, with 12 bases between. In germline, CDR1 is GTSNPN, CDR2 SVGIG (reference sequence). CDR3 length equals 15 residues. This CDR3 is CAWRGGQASNQPQHF. CDR3 coding DNA: TGTGCCTGGAGGGGGGGCCAGGCTAGCAATCAGCCCCAGCATTTT.

CDR3 residues: CASSLGLAGSSYNEQFF. DNA for the CDR3: TGCGCCAGCAGCCTCGGACTAGCGGGGAGCTCCTACAATGAGCAGTTCTTC. This chain connects TRBV4-1 to TRBJ2-1; 12 positions match TRBD2. V lost 4 bases to trimming and J lost 0 bases; unmatched junction nucleotides: 4. The CDR3 extends over 17 amino acids. The V gene's germline CDR1 is MGHRA and CDR2 YSYEKL.

The gene calls are TRBV7-2 and TRBJ1-2; D remains unclear. CDR1 is SGHTA and CDR2 is FQGNSA in the germline V gene. This CDR3 spans 11 amino acids. Trimming removed 3 bases from V and 6 bases from J, with 5 bases in between. CDR3 DNA sequence: TGTGCCAGCAGCTTTGAACATGGCTACACCTTC. The encoded protein is CASSFEHGYTF.

The chain recombines TRBV4-1 with TRBJ1-5; a possible D gene is TRBD1 (5 bases). CDR3 length: 16 amino acids. V shed 1 base and J shed 3 bases, with 13 bases lying between them. Germline V lookup: CDR1 MGHRA, CDR2 YSYEKL. The CDR3 nucleotides are TGCGCCAGCAGCCAAGCGCAGGGAGGACTCAATCAGCCCCAGCATTTT. This codes for CASSQAQGGLNQPQHF.

The V gene is TRBV18, the J gene TRBJ1-2; the match to TRBD1 covers 8 bases. V was pared by 5 bases and J by 5 bases, with 7 bases of the junction left unmatched. The CDR3 contains 14 residues. The V gene's germline CDR1 is KGHSH and CDR2 LQKENI. The CDR3 loop reads CASSIDRGPYGYTF. In nucleotides, the CDR3 is TGTGCCAGCTCAATCGACAGGGGACCGTATGGCTACACCTTC.

This clone has only a few counts. In DNA form, the CDR3 reads TGTGCCAGCAGGAATTACATGGGGGACACTGAAGCTTTCTTT. Translation: CASRNYMGDTEAFF. The chain links TRBV6-1 to TRBJ1-1; possibly TRBD1 for D (5 bases). V gave up 6 bases and J gave up 3 bases, with 14 bases separating them. CDR3 length: 14 amino acids. Germline CDR1 is MNHNS and CDR2 is SASEGT.

The J gene is TRBJ1-3, the V gene TRBV6-5; D unresolved. Trimming took 0 bases from V and 0 from J, leaving 9 bases between them. This CDR3 contains 16 residues. Germline values: CDR1 MNHEY, CDR2 SVGAGI. DNA of the CDR3: TGTGCCAGCAGTTACTCGAGACGGTACTCTGGAAACACCATATATTTT. Amino acids: CASSYSRRYSGNTIYF.

This chain joins TRBV2 and TRBJ2-1; D gene uncertain. CDR3 length: 14 amino acids. Trimming shortened V by 2 bases and J by 0 bases, and 5 bases separated the two germline ends. In germline, CDR1 is SNHLY, CDR2 FYNNEI. The chain's CDR3 is CASSESRSYNEQFF. CDR3 bases: TGTGCCAGCAGTGAATCCCGCTCCTACAATGAGCAGTTCTTC.

This rearrangement joins TRBV4-1 to TRBJ2-5; D perhaps matches TRBD1 (6 bases). Per the germline V gene, CDR1 is MGHRA and CDR2 is YSYEKL. CDR3 size: 14 residues. V dropped 1 base and J dropped 2 bases, with 8 bases sitting between them. The CDR3 nucleotides are TGCGCCAGCAGCCAAGGGGGGCCACAAGAGACCCAGTACTTC. Its translation: CASSQGGPQETQYF.

This clone was found a few times. The J gene is TRBJ2-1, the V gene TRBV15; 7 positions match TRBD1. Germline values: CDR1 LNHNV, CDR2 YYDKDF (reference sequence). J lost 7 bases, V lost 4 bases, and 4 bases had no gene match. This CDR3 region has 13 residues. The CDR3 DNA sequence: TGTGCCACCAGCAAAGACAGGGTTAATGAGCAGTTCTTC. It translates to CATSKDRVNEQFF.

The chain recombines TRBV4-1 with TRBJ1-5, with 7 bases aligning to TRBD1. The CDR3 extends over 13 amino acids. Germline-derived CDR1 and CDR2 are MGHRA and YSYEKL. The J segment lost 13 bases and the V segment lost 4 bases, leaving 10 bases of the junction unmatched. CDR3 loop: CASSPTVQDRQHF. CDR3 nucleotide sequence: TGCGCCAGCAGCCCTACTGTCCAGGACAGGCAGCATTTT.

The chain recombines TRBV20-1 with TRBJ1-1; TRBD1 is a possible D gene (5 bases). The CDR3 is made up of 11 amino acids. CDR1 DFQATT and CDR2 SNEGSKA come from the germline V gene (reference sequence). Trimming stripped 5 bases from V and 1 base from J, with 5 bases between. The CDR3, as DNA: TGCAGTGCTCAGGGGAACACTGAAGCTTTCTTT. It yields the protein CSAQGNTEAFF.

This chain connects TRBV7-9 to TRBJ1-1, with 8 bases identical to TRBD1. The V gene's germline CDR1 is SEHNR and CDR2 FQNEAQ (reference sequence). The CDR3 length is 15 residues. The ends lost 5 bases at V and 6 bases at J; junction bases unmatched: 11. CDR3 DNA: TGTGCCAGCAGCCTTCGTGGACAGGGAATAGCTGAAGCTTTCTTT. Translation: CASSLRGQGIAEAFF. Combining the CDR3 with reference TRBV7-9 and TRBJ1-1 gives the whole variable domain DTGVSQNPRHKITKRGQNVTFRCDPISEHNRLYWYRQTLGQGPEFLTYFQNEAQLEKSRLLSDRFSAERPKGSFSTLEIQRTEQGDSAMYLCASSLRGQGIAEAFFGQGTRLTVV.

The chain is built from TRBV19 and TRBJ2-3, with 7 bases matching TRBD1. This CDR3 is built from 12 residues. The germline V gene has CDR1 LNHDA and CDR2 SQIVND (reference sequence). Losses at the gene ends were 10 bases for V and 2 bases for J; bases not matched to a gene: 3. This CDR3 is CATTGVTDTQYF. The CDR3 DNA reads TGTGCCACAACAGGGGTCACAGATACGCAGTATTTT.

The J gene is TRBJ2-1, the V gene TRBV29-1; no clear D gene. Germline CDR1 is SQVTM and CDR2 is ANQGSEA. V lost 4 bases to trimming and J lost 3 bases, with 7 bases between them. The CDR3 consists of 12 residues. CDR3 in amino acids: CSVVGGYNEQFF. The CDR3 region has the DNA TGCAGCGTTGTCGGCGGCTACAATGAGCAGTTCTTC.

This chain connects TRBV4-1 to TRBJ2-7, with TRBD1 as a possible D gene (5 bases). The length of the CDR3 is 20 residues. Deletions cut 1 base from V and 1 base from J, with 26 bases between. Germline V gives CDR1 MGHRA, CDR2 YSYEKL. As DNA, the CDR3 is TGCGCCAGCAGCCAAGCCAGGGATGGCAGGGTGAGCCAAAATTCCTACGAGCAGTACTTC. It translates to CASSQARDGRVSQNSYEQYF.

This chain connects TRBV27 to TRBJ2-1, with 9 nucleotides matching TRBD2. V was clipped by 2 bases and J by 7 bases; unmatched bases: 3. Germline-derived CDR1 and CDR2 are MNHEY and SMNVEV (reference sequence). The CDR3 is 14 residues long. The CDR3 loop is CASSLGGGVNEQFF. The CDR3 DNA is TGTGCCAGCAGTTTAGGCGGGGGGGTTAATGAGCAGTTCTTC.

V gene TRBV7-9 combines with J gene TRBJ2-1, with D perhaps TRBD1 (6 bases). Germline V gene data show CDR1 as SEHNR and CDR2 as FQNEAQ (reference sequence). The CDR3 consists of 16 residues. Trimming removed 5 bases from V and 1 base from J, with 15 bases in between. As DNA, the CDR3 is TGTGCCAGCAGCCGAGGACTCGGGACATCCTACAATGAGCAGTTCTTC. It is translated as CASSRGLGTSYNEQFF.

The genes are TRBV15 and TRBJ1-5; TRBD1 is a possible D gene (5 bases). The V end lost 1 base, the J end lost 6 bases, and 16 bases lay between the germline ends. The CDR3 consists of 16 residues. Germline CDR1 LNHNV, CDR2 YYDKDF (reference sequence). CDR3 sequence reads: CATSRAPGFGGQPQHF. CDR3 DNA sequence: TGTGCCACCAGCAGAGCCCCCGGATTTGGGGGTCAGCCCCAGCATTTT.

The V and J genes are TRBV29-1 and TRBJ1-2, with 10 nucleotides matching TRBD1. CDR1 is SQVTM and CDR2 is ANQGSEA in the germline V gene. J gave up 4 bases and V 3 bases, and 11 bases lay outside the gene matches. CDR3 length: 16 residues. CDR3 in DNA: TGCAGCGTTGACCGCGGGACAGGGGATCGGGGCTATGGCTACACCTTC. The encoded protein is CSVDRGTGDRGYGYTF.

The V call is TRBV7-9, the J call TRBJ2-5; 7 nucleotides align to TRBD1. The CDR3 contains 14 residues. Per the germline V gene, CDR1 is SEHNR and CDR2 is FQNEAQ (reference sequence). The V segment lost 4 bases and the J segment 5 bases; nucleotides outside the gene matches: 7. The CDR3 here is CASSSQGLLETQYF. The CDR3 region has the DNA TGTGCCAGCAGCTCACAGGGGTTATTGGAGACCCAGTACTTC.

The chain recombines TRBV6-6 with TRBJ2-7; 10 bases map to TRBD1. V was clipped by 2 bases and J by 5 bases; unmatched bases: 9. The CDR3 extends over 16 amino acids. From germline, CDR1 is MNHNY and CDR2 SVGAGI (reference sequence). This chain's CDR3 is CASSYADRGRRHEQYF. CDR3 bases: TGTGCCAGCAGTTACGCTGACAGGGGGCGACGCCACGAGCAGTACTTC.